The 5 T cell receptor beta chains below all came from one sample that was sequenced in a study of neurological immune-mediated disorders. TCRdb re-called the 5' RACE reads with MiXCR, one entry per CDR3 protein. The sample records fewer than 40,000 distinct CDR3 sequences, approximately 5% being singletons. Sequenced sample: CD4+ T cells from blood. These receptors were collected from a woman between 50 and 59 years old in good health.

The chain couples TRBV20-1 to TRBJ2-5, with 7 bases lining up with TRBD2. The CDR3 loop spans 16 amino acids. Unmatched junction bases numbered 15, after V lost 8 bases and J lost 0 bases. Germline V gives CDR1 DFQATT, CDR2 SNEGSKA (reference sequence). This CDR3 is CSPRGPAGVNQETQYF. CDR3 nucleotide sequence: TGCAGTCCCCGGGGCCCGGCGGGGGTGAACCAAGAGACCCAGTACTTC.

This clonotype was seen ten or more times. The chain couples TRBV11-1 to TRBJ2-3; D remains unclear. CDR3 length: 14 residues. With 1 base removed from V and 4 bases from J, the gap between germline ends came to 9 bases. CDR1 is SGHAT and CDR2 is FQDESV in the germline V gene (reference sequence). CDR3 residues: CASSLVDNSDTQYF. CDR3 nucleotide sequence: TGTGCCAGCAGCTTAGTCGACAACTCAGATACGCAGTATTTT.

This clonotype was found many times. The chain employs TRBV29-1 and TRBJ2-1; no reliable D call. The CDR3 contains 14 residues. The V gene's germline CDR1 is SQVTM and CDR2 ANQGSEA. The V gene lost 6 bases and the J gene lost 12 bases, with 24 bases spanning the gap. Written as DNA, the CDR3 is TGCAGCGTGGACGGCAGTCGCCCTCACAAGGGGCAGTTCTTC. Translation: CSVDGSRPHKGQFF.

This clonotype was detected many times. This chain links TRBV20-1 with TRBJ2-2; no definite D call. Germline CDR1 and CDR2: DFQATT and SNEGSKA (reference sequence). The CDR3 consists of 14 residues. The V and J ends lost 3 bases and 4 bases respectively, with 12 bases between them. As DNA, the CDR3 is TGCAGTGCTAGGCGGCCGGTGGGCACCGGGGAGCTGTTTTTT. Amino acid sequence: CSARRPVGTGELFF.

CDR3 in DNA: TGTGCCAGCAGCTTGGGAGCTTACTATCAGTACTTC. It encodes CASSLGAYYQYF. The chain has TRBV7-2 and TRBJ2-7, with a tentative D call TRBD2 (5 bases). Germline V gene sequence: CDR1 SGHTA, CDR2 FQGNSA. Trimming took off 3 bases at V and 10 bases at J, with 13 bases between the two ends. The CDR3 runs 12 residues.